A selection of T cell receptor beta chains follows, all from one sample in a study of T cell responses to AZD1222 COVID-19 vaccine. Sequencing was performed with immunoSEQ multiplex PCR; in TCRdb, only in-frame clones are kept and a portion is missing. The sample has 95,000 to 150,000 clones; 92% are singletons. The material sequenced was peripheral blood, taken 28 days after the second AZD1222 dose. Every receptor here comes from an adult who received the AZD1222 COVID-19 vaccine. Both conserved end residues are trimmed from each CDR3. Size tells how often a clone was seen (once, few, many) or the class of an expanded clone, and some rows leave it out.

TRBJ2-2,NA,TRBV28,ASGYTGNTGELF
TRBJ2-5,NA,TRBV28,ASSTTSGGETQY
TRBJ1-1,few,TRBV7-2,ASSEQGSLEAF
TRBJ2-7,NA,TRBV7-4,ASSLVVKAGLDFYEQY
TRBJ2-1,NA,TRBV25-1,ASSDLLAGQYNEQF
TRBJ1-4,NA,TRBV19,ASKGTGTYEKLF
TRBJ1-1,NA,TRBV5-4,ASITQGGTEAF
TRBJ2-2,NA,TRBV11-2,ASSPLTGTSNTGELF
TRBJ2-1,NA,TRBV28,ASRPTRPDNEQF
TRBJ1-1,NA,TRBV6-6,ASSYSGYRANTEAF
TRBJ1-2,NA,TRBV19,ASSIWDRGQRGYT
TRBJ1-1,NA,TRBV7-8,ASNKQEMNTEAF
TRBJ2-7,NA,TRBV19,ASSIVGRGNSREQY
TRBJ2-2,NA,TRBV7-6,ASSLQQGLNTGELF
TRBJ1-5,once,TRBV12-5,ASGLGESNQPQH
TRBJ1-5,NA,TRBV27,ASSKTPGNSNQPQH
TRBJ2-5,NA,TRBV6-5,ASRDSRETQY
TRBJ1-5,NA,TRBV5-1,ASSSTGDQPQH
TRBJ2-7,NA,TRBV25-1,ASSEGRTSGSYEQY
TRBJ1-2,once,TRBV4-1,ASNPGTGGAYGYT
TRBJ2-7,NA,TRBV7-9,ASSGQGDYEQY
TRBJ2-1,NA,TRBV28,ASTVTSGRNEQF
TRBJ2-3,NA,TRBV19,ASKGPSGFSTDTQY
TRBJ2-2,NA,TRBV28,ASSLYGGRNTGELF
TRBJ2-2,NA,TRBV10-3,AIRGQGGTGELF
TRBJ2-4,NA,TRBV10-3,AISETLSNPGTSGRTAKNIQY
TRBJ2-2,NA,TRBV28,ASRPQGTGELF
TRBJ2-2,NA,TRBV18,ASSAERATGELF
TRBJ2-2,NA,TRBV2,ASSIRATNTGELF
TRBJ2-5,NA,TRBV6-2/TRBV6-3,ASSYVGVSETQY
TRBJ1-6,NA,TRBV6-5,ASSSPRTGYNSPLH
TRBJ2-2,once,TRBV5-1,ASSLDRTNTGELF
TRBJ1-5,NA,TRBV5-8,ASSLGVNQPQH
TRBJ1-5,NA,TRBV19,ASSIVGINNQPQH
TRBJ1-5,NA,TRBV19,ASSQRKAGGSMQPQH
TRBJ1-1,NA,TRBV29-1,SVLEQGRNTEAF
TRBJ2-3,NA,TRBV11-3,ASSRLAGTQY
TRBJ2-1,NA,TRBV4-1,ASSQEQRGGLYNEQF
TRBJ2-1,NA,TRBV4-1,ASSQEASGDNEQF
TRBJ2-7,few,TRBV5-1,ASSQQSGVRY
TRBJ2-1,NA,TRBV15,ATSAYNEQF
TRBJ1-1,NA,TRBV27,ASSLGFNTEAF
TRBJ1-2,once,TRBV10-2,ASSEDTYYGYT
TRBJ1-6,NA,TRBV4-1,ASSPLSRVSSYNSPLH
TRBJ1-2,NA,TRBV6-5,ASSYSGQGNIYGYT
TRBJ2-7,NA,TRBV12-3/TRBV12-4,ASSRQASGEQY
TRBJ1-1,once,TRBV28,ASSLSYRGEAF
TRBJ2-1,NA,TRBV5-1,ASIPLAGGREQF
TRBJ1-1,NA,TRBV5-1,ASSLQGRNTEAF
TRBJ2-7,once,TRBV28,ATGGLYEQY
TRBJ1-2,NA,TRBV27,ASSQPGTVYGYT
TRBJ1-2,NA,TRBV28,ASSVSAPVYGYT
TRBJ1-6,many,TRBV6-4,ASSDSTGGNSPLH
TRBJ1-1,NA,TRBV19,ASSIGSTLRGVNTEAF
TRBJ1-2,NA,TRBV25-1,ASTWGDYGYT
TRBJ1-5,NA,TRBV5-1,ASSFSGQTNQPQH
TRBJ2-1,NA,TRBV5-4,ASSSSTARAEQF